These T cell receptor beta chains were read from a single sample in a study of blood T cell repertoires in COVID-19. TCRdb's table, derived via immunoSEQ multiplex PCR, lists solely in-frame clones and lacks some. The repertoire holds 120,000 to 150,000 clones, with roughly 90% as singletons. The sequenced sample consisted of PBMCs or T cells enriched from blood (not recorded which). Receptors were obtained from a woman under 40 with acute COVID-19. CDR3s include the opening cysteine and the closing phenylalanine or tryptophan. D genes are given only for firm matches. Clone size, where shown, is once, few, many, or a class for clones that have expanded.

d_call j_call v_call clone_size cdr3_nt cdr3_aa
TRBD1 TRBJ1-2 TRBV28 - TGTGCCAGCAGTCCCGGGACAGGGCTGGGCTACACCTTC CASSPGTGLGYTF
TRBD2 TRBJ2-7 TRBV2 few TGTGCCAGCACTATGCAGCATTCGGGACTAGCGGGAAGCTACGAGCAGTACTTC CASTMQHSGLAGSYEQYF
- TRBJ2-5 TRBV7-9 - TGTGCCAGCAGCTTAGGTTCAATGGAGACCCAGTACTTC CASSLGSMETQYF
- TRBJ2-1 TRBV5-4 once TGTGCCAGCAGCTTGGCTGACGGGATACTTGTTGAGCAGTTCTTC CASSLADGILVEQFF
TRBD2 TRBJ2-2 TRBV14 - TGTGCCAGCAGCCAAGAGGGTACTAGCGGGAGGGCCAGAAATATTCCCGGGGAGCTGTTTTTT CASSQEGTSGRARNIPGELFF
- TRBJ1-1 TRBV30 - TGTGCCTGGTCTTACCAGGTGAACACTGAAGCTTTCTTT CAWSYQVNTEAFF
- TRBJ1-2 TRBV5-6 - TGTGCCAGCAGCCCGGACGGGGGTCCCTATTATGGCTACACCTTC CASSPDGGPYYGYTF
- TRBJ1-4 TRBV4-3 once TGCGCCAGCAGCCGCGACAGAACAACTAATGAAAAACTGTTTTTT CASSRDRTTNEKLFF
TRBD1 TRBJ2-1 TRBV7-9 - TGTGCCAGCAGCTTCGGGACAGGTTTTTTGAGTGAGCAGTTCTTC CASSFGTGFLSEQFF
TRBD2 TRBJ2-7 TRBV20-1 - TGCAGTGCTAGTTCCACTAGCGGGAGAGACGAGCAGTACTTC CSASSTSGRDEQYF
- TRBJ1-5 TRBV2 - TGTGCCAGCAGCGTCGACTTCGATCAGCCCCAGCATTTT CASSVDFDQPQHF
TRBD1 TRBJ1-2 TRBV18 once TGTGCCAGCTCACCCAACATCCGGGACAGCTCCTATGGCTACACCTTC CASSPNIRDSSYGYTF
- TRBJ1-5 TRBV28 few TGTGCCAGCAGTCCGGCCGCACTAGAGAAGTATAGCAATCAGCCCCAGCATTTT CASSPAALEKYSNQPQHF
- TRBJ2-6 TRBV18 few TGTGCCAGCTCATCGGACAGATCCGGGGCCAACGTCCTGACTTTC CASSSDRSGANVLTF
TRBD1 TRBJ2-3 TRBV27 - TGTGCCAGCAGGGACAGGGCTGAACCCACGAATACGCAGTATTTT CASRDRAEPTNTQYF
- TRBJ2-3 TRBV21-1 once TGTGCCAGCAGCAACGAAAGACTAGCGGCGGTCCTACCCAAAGATACGCAGTATTTT CASSNERLAAVLPKDTQYF
TRBD1 TRBJ2-5 TRBV24-1 once TGTGCCACCAGTGCGACAGGGCAAGAGACCCAGTACTTC CATSATGQETQYF
TRBD1 TRBJ2-7 TRBV7-9 few TGTGCCAGCAGCATAACAGGGGGAAAGGGCGAGCAGTACTTC CASSITGGKGEQYF
TRBD1 TRBJ2-7 TRBV5-6 - TGTGCCAGCAGCTTTTGGGACAGGCACTACGAGCAGTACTTC CASSFWDRHYEQYF
TRBD1 TRBJ2-7 TRBV7-7 - TGTGCTAGCAGCTTAGCGAGGGAGACAGGGGGCGACGAGCAGTACTTC CASSLARETGGDEQYF
TRBD2 TRBJ2-1 TRBV13 few TGTGCCAGCAGCTTAGCGACTAGCGGGAGTAGGGGAGGGTTCTTC CASSLATSGSRGGFF
TRBD2 TRBJ2-5 TRBV9 - TGTGCCAGCAGCGCTGCGGGGGGGCGAGGGGAGACCCAGTACTTC CASSAAGGRGETQYF
TRBD2 TRBJ2-1 TRBV18 - TGTGCCAGCTCACAAGCTAGCGGGAGACTCAATGAGCAGTTCTTC CASSQASGRLNEQFF
- TRBJ1-1 TRBV12-2 - TGTGCAAGTCGCACGGGAGACAGGGGGAACACTGAAGCTTTCTTT CASRTGDRGNTEAFF
TRBD1 TRBJ2-7 TRBV11-2 - TGTGTCACGTCCCGGGACAGGGTTTTTGACGAGCAGTACTTC CVTSRDRVFDEQYF
TRBD2 TRBJ2-1 TRBV25-1 - TGTGCCAGCAGCCAGAGCGGGAGGGCCCGGAATGAGCAGTTCTTC CASSQSGRARNEQFF
- TRBJ1-5 TRBV19 few TGTGCCAGTAGTATCTCAAAACAGGGCCAGCCCCAGCATTTT CASSISKQGQPQHF
TRBD2 TRBJ2-7 TRBV7-2 - TGTGCCAGCAGCTCATCGACATGGCTAGCGGGAGGCGAGCAGTACTTC CASSSSTWLAGGEQYF
TRBD1 TRBJ1-5 TRBV10-3 - TGTGCCATCAGTGAGTCATCTTCGGGACAGGGAGGTAGCAATCAGCCCCAGCATTTT CAISESSSGQGGSNQPQHF
- TRBJ1-2 TRBV10-3 - TGTGCCACCCCTCGGGGAAGGGATGGCTACACCTTC CATPRGRDGYTF
- TRBJ2-7 TRBV4-2 few TGTGCCAGCGCCCTCGACCGGAGCTCCTACGAGCAGTACTTC CASALDRSSYEQYF
TRBD2 TRBJ2-2 TRBV5-1 once TGCGCCATCAAACTTAGCGGGAGGGCCATAGGCGGGGAGCTGTTTTTT CAIKLSGRAIGGELFF
- TRBJ2-5 TRBV30 - TGTGCCTGGAGTTTTGGACACAACCAAGAGACCCAGTACTTC CAWSFGHNQETQYF
- TRBJ2-4 TRBV5-1 - TGCGCCAGCAGCTTGGGACAGGCCCGATTAGCCAAAAACATTCAGTACTTC CASSLGQARLAKNIQYF
- TRBJ2-7 TRBV7-9 - TGTGCCAGCAGCGAAGATTTCAGGGGCAGCTCCTACGAGCAGTACTTC CASSEDFRGSSYEQYF
- TRBJ2-7 TRBV4-1 - TGCGCCAGCAGCCAAGATGCAGATCTGTATGAGCAGTACTTC CASSQDADLYEQYF
- TRBJ1-5 TRBV18 - TGTGCCAGCTCACCTTCGTACAGGGACCCCCAGCATTTT CASSPSYRDPQHF
TRBD2 TRBJ2-7 TRBV9 once TGTGCCAGCAGCGTAGGGTTAGCGGGAGGCCTCTCCTACGAGCAGTACTTC CASSVGLAGGLSYEQYF
- TRBJ2-1 TRBV25-1 - TGTGCCAGCAGTGAAGGACAACCCCTACTCTACAATGAGCAGTTCTTC CASSEGQPLLYNEQFF
- TRBJ2-1 TRBV13 - TGTGCCAGCAGCCCGCCGGGTTGGGTCAATGAGCAGTTCTTC CASSPPGWVNEQFF
TRBD1 TRBJ1-6 TRBV6-1 - TGTGCCAGCAGTGAATCAGGGGGGAATTCACCCCTCCACTTT CASSESGGNSPLHF
- TRBJ1-2 TRBV6-5 many TGTGCCAGCAGGACGGGTACCCAAAACTATGGCTACACCTTC CASRTGTQNYGYTF
- TRBJ1-1 TRBV19 few TGTGCCAGTAGTATAGATCATGACGCGCGGCAAGCTTTCTTT CASSIDHDARQAFF
TRBD1 TRBJ2-7 TRBV7-8 - TGTGCCAGCAGACCAATGACAGGGGGCAGCTACGAGCAGTACTTC CASRPMTGGSYEQYF
TRBD2 TRBJ2-7 TRBV10-3 - TGTGCCATCAGTGACGGGACTAGCGGCTCCTACGAGCAGTACTTC CAISDGTSGSYEQYF
TRBD2 TRBJ2-5 TRBV3-1/TRBV3-2 - TGTGCCAGCTTCGGGAGGGGGTCGGAGACCCAGTACTTC CASFGRGSETQYF
TRBD1 TRBJ2-7 TRBV7-9 few TGTGCCAGCAGCTCGCCGGGACAGTCCTACGAGCAGTACTTC CASSSPGQSYEQYF
TRBD1 TRBJ1-5 TRBV19 - TGTGCCAGTAGTACCAATTGGGACAGGCGTCAGCCCCAGCATTTT CASSTNWDRRQPQHF
- TRBJ2-3 TRBV6-5 - TGTGCCAGCAGAACCGGGACATCAGATACGCAGTATTTT CASRTGTSDTQYF
- TRBJ2-7 TRBV11-1 few TGTGCCAGCAGCTTAGGCACAACCTACGAGCAGTACTTC CASSLGTTYEQYF
- TRBJ2-5 TRBV7-2 - TGTGCCAGCAGCCAACGAGGAGAGACCCAGTACTTC CASSQRGETQYF
TRBD2 TRBJ2-2 TRBV9 - TGTGCCAGCAGCGTGGCCTTGGGAGGGACCGGGGAGCTGTTTTTT CASSVALGGTGELFF
TRBD2 TRBJ2-7 TRBV3-1/TRBV3-2 - TGTGCCAGCAGCCAACCGGGACTAGCGGTCCACTACGAGCAGTACTTC CASSQPGLAVHYEQYF
- TRBJ2-3 TRBV4-3 - TGCGCCAGCAGCCACAGAGGGCCGGGAGATGAGGCAGATACGCAGTATTTT CASSHRGPGDEADTQYF